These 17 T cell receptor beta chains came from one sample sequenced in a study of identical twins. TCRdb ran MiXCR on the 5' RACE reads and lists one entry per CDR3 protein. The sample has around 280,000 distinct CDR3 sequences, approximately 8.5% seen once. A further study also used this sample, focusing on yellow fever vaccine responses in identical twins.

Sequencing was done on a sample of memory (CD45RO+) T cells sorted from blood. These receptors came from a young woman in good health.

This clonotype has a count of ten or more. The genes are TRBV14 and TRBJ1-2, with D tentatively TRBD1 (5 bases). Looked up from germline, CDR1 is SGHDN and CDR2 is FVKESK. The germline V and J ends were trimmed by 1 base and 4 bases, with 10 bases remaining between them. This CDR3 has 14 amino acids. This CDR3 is CASSQGGEIYGYTF. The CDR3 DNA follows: TGTGCCAGCAGCCAAGGGGGCGAGATCTATGGCTACACCTTC.

In nucleotides, the CDR3 is TGTGCCAGTAGTATCGGTGCGGGGGGGCCTGGCACCGGGGAGCTGTTTTTT. Translating gives CASSIGAGGPGTGELFF. This sequence joins TRBV19 and TRBJ2-2, with 9 bases that match TRBD2. CDR3 size: 17 residues. Germline CDR1 and CDR2: LNHDA and SQIVND (reference sequence). The J segment lost 4 bases and the V segment lost 3 bases, leaving 9 bases of the junction unmatched.

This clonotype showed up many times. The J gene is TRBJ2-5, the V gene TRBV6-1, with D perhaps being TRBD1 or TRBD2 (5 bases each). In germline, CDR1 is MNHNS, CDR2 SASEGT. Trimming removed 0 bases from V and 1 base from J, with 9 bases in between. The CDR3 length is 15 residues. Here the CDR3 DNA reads TGTGCCAGCAGTGAAGCGGAAGGGACCCAAGAGACCCAGTACTTC. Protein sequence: CASSEAEGTQETQYF.

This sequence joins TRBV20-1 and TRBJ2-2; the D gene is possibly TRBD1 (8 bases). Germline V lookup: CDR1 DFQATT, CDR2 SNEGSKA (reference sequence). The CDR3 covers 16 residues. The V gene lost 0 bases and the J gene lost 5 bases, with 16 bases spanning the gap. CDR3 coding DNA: TGCAGTGCTAGAGATCCCGGACAGGGACTAACCGGGGAGCTGTTTTTT. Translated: CSARDPGQGLTGELFF.

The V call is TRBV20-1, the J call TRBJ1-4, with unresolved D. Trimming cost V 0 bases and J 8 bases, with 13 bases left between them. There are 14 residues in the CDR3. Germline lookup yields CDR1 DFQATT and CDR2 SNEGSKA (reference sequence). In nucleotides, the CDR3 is TGCAGTGCTAGAGATCTGGATACGAGAGAAAAACTGTTTTTT. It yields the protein CSARDLDTREKLFF.

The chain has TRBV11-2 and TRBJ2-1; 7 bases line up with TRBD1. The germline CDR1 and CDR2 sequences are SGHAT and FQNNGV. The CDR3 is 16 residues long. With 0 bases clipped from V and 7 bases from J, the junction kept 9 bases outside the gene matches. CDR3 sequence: CASSLEGQLSVNEQFF. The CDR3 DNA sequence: TGTGCCAGCAGCTTAGAGGGACAGTTGAGTGTGAATGAGCAGTTCTTC.

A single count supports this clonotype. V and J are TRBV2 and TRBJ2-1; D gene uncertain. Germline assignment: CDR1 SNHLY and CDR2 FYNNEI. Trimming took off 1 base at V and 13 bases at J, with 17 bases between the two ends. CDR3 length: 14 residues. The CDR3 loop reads CASSEVASHQVQFF. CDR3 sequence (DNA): TGTGCCAGCAGTGAAGTCGCCAGTCACCAAGTCCAGTTCTTC. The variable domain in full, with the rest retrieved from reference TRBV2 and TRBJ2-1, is EPEVTQTPSHQVTQMGQEVILRCVPISNHLYFYWYRQILGQKVEFLVSFYNNEISEKSEIFDDQFSVERPDGSNFTLKIRSTKLEDSAMYFCASSEVASHQVQFFGPGTRLTVL.

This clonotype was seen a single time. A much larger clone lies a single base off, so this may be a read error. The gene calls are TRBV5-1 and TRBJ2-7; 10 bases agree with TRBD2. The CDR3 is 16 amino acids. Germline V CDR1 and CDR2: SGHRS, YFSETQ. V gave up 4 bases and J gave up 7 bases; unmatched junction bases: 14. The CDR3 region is CASSTTRSSGSLEQYF. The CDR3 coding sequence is TGCGCCAGCAGCACCACCCGGTCTAGCGGGAGTCTGGAGCAGTACTTC.

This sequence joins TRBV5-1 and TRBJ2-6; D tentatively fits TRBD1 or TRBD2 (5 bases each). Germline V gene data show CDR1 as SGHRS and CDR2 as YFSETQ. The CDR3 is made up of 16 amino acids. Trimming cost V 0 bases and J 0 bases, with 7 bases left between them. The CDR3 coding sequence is TGCGCCAGCAGCTTGGGGGGACCCTCTGGGGCCAACGTCCTGACTTTC. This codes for CASSLGGPSGANVLTF. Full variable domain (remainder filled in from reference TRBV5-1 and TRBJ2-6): KAGVTQTPRYLIKTRGQQVTLSCSPISGHRSVSWYQQTPGQGLQFLFEYFSETQRNKGNFPGRFSGRQFSNSRSEMNVSTLELGDSALYLCASSLGGPSGANVLTFGAGSRLTVL.

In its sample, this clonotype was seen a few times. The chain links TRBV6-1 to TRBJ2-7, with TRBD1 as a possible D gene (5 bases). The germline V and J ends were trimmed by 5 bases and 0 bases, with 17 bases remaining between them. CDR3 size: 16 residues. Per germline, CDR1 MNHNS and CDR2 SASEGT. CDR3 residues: CASSMVGAPSSYEQYF. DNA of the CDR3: TGTGCCAGCAGTATGGTAGGGGCTCCAAGCTCCTACGAGCAGTACTTC.

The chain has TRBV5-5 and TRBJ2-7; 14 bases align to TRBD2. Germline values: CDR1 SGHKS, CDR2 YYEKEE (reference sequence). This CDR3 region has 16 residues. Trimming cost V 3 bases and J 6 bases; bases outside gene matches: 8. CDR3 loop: CASSSSVGLAGGEQYV. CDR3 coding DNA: TGTGCCAGCAGCTCCTCGGTTGGACTAGCGGGGGGCGAGCAGTACGTC.

CDR3 nucleotides: TGTGCCAGCAGTGCCGGGACACAACAAGAGACCCAGTACTTC. Translated, it gives CASSAGTQQETQYF. The chain joins TRBV6-1 to TRBJ2-5; TRBD1 might be the D (6 bases). The CDR3 runs to 14 residues. CDR1 is MNHNS and CDR2 is SASEGT in the germline V gene. The V and J ends lost 4 bases and 2 bases respectively, with 11 bases between them.

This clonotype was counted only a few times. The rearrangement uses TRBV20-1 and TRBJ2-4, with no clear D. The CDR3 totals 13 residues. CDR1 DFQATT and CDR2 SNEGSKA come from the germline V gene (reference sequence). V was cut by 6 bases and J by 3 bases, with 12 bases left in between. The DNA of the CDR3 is TGCAGTGCACCGGACGGAGACAAAAACATTCAGTACTTC. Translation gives CSAPDGDKNIQYF.

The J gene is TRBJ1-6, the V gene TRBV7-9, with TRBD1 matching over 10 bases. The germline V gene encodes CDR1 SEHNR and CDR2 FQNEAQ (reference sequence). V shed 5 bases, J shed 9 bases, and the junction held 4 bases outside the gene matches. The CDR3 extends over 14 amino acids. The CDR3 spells CASSDRDRGSPLHF. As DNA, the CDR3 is TGTGCCAGCAGCGACCGGGACAGGGGTTCACCCCTCCACTTT.

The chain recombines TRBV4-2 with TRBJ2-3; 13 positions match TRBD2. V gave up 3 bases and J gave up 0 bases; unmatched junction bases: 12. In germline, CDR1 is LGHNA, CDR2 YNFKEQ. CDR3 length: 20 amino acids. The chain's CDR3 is CASSHGGLAGAWTSTDTQYF. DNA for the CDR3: TGTGCCAGCAGCCACGGTGGACTAGCGGGAGCCTGGACTAGCACAGATACGCAGTATTTT.

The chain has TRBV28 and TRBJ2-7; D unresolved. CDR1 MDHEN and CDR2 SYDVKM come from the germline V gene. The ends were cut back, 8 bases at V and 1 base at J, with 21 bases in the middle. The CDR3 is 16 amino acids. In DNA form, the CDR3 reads TGTGCCAGCCGCCCGGTCGGGCAAAGACTTTCCTACGAGCAGTACGTC. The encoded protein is CASRPVGQRLSYEQYV.

The CDR3 region is CASSSASRGRTQYF. Here the CDR3 DNA reads TGTGCCAGCAGTTCCGCCTCCCGAGGGAGGACCCAGTACTTC. V gene TRBV12-3 or TRBV12-4 combines with J gene TRBJ2-5, with D possibly TRBD2 on 5 matching bases. This CDR3 region has 14 residues. V shed 4 bases and J shed 7 bases, with 16 bases lying between them.